This paragraph covers one T cell receptor (beta chain) sequence. The data were taken from a study of blood T cell repertoires in COVID-19. Study-level information: PBMCs, B-cell-depleted T cells, or T cells were the source of the cDNA or gDNA that made up the material.

Only in-frame clones appear in the TCRdb table, and some are missing; sequencing was by immunoSEQ multiplex PCR. The sample holds under 150,000 clones; 80% to 90% are singletons and the top ten take around 8%. CDR1 and CDR2 (germline): SGDLS, YYNGEE. CDR3 length: 15 amino acids. After removal of 2 bases from V and 5 bases from J, the junction contained 2 bases not matched to a gene. Specimen: peripheral blood. The chain has TRBV9 and TRBJ2-3; 13 bases match TRBD2. The clonotype originates from a woman between 55 and 75 years old with COVID-19, enrolled during active disease. The CDR3 protein is CASSVTSGGKDTQYF. For the CDR3, the DNA is TGTGCCAGCAGCGTGACTAGCGGGGGGAAAGATACGCAGTATTTT.